The 10 T cell receptor beta chains below all came from one sample that was sequenced in a study of beta chain features in type 1 diabetes. Expressed TCRB transcripts were sequenced, since all the RNA that had been isolated was reverse transcribed. Repertoires were generated with immunoSEQ multiplex PCR, while TCRdb's copy carries only in-frame clones and drops some. The repertoire holds 600,000 to 650,000 clones, about a sixth seen once, with about 0.087% in the top ten. Sequenced: naive CD4+ T cells from blood. The receptors originated from a man between 18 and 29 years old in good health.

In its sample, this clone was seen a few times. The J gene is TRBJ1-2, the V gene TRBV6-4; 7 bases align to TRBD1. The V segment lost 6 bases and the J segment 7 bases; nucleotides outside the gene matches: 8. CDR1 and CDR2 from the germline V gene are MRHNA and SNTAGT. The CDR3 is 13 residues long. CDR3 in amino acids: CASSETGQGGYTF. CDR3 nucleotides: TGTGCCAGCAGCGAGACAGGGCAGGGTGGCTACACCTTC.

Only a few counts were recorded for this clone. The chain uses TRBV29-1 and TRBJ2-7, with no clear D. With 2 bases removed from V and 5 bases from J, the gap between germline ends came to 19 bases. CDR1 and CDR2 from the germline V gene are SQVTM and ANQGSEA. The CDR3 length is 15 residues. The CDR3 DNA reads TGCAGCGTTGAACGATTTAGGGCGCCTTTTGACGAGCAGTACTTC. Translated, it gives CSVERFRAPFDEQYF.

V and J are TRBV27 and TRBJ2-4; no definite D call. This CDR3 is built from 16 residues. Germline V gives CDR1 MNHEY, CDR2 SMNVEV (reference sequence). Trimming took off 6 bases at V and 0 bases at J, with 15 bases between the two ends. The CDR3: CASRLTPALAKNIQYF. The CDR3 DNA reads as TGTGCCAGCAGGTTAACCCCAGCGCTAGCCAAAAACATTCAGTACTTC.

The V call is TRBV4-1, the J call TRBJ1-2; 7 positions match TRBD1. Germline V lookup: CDR1 MGHRA, CDR2 YSYEKL. The J segment lost 0 bases and the V segment lost 5 bases, leaving 12 bases of the junction unmatched. The CDR3 totals 17 residues. The CDR3 region has the DNA TGCGCCAGCAGCTCGCCGGGACAGTCTTCAGCTAACTATGGCTACACCTTC. It encodes CASSSPGQSSANYGYTF.

This clone was observed a handful of times. V and J are TRBV27 and TRBJ2-1; D tentatively fits TRBD1 or TRBD2 (5 bases each). V shed 3 bases and J shed 8 bases, with 17 bases lying between them. CDR1 is MNHEY, CDR2 SMNVEV, per germline (reference sequence). This CDR3 spans 15 amino acids. The CDR3 DNA sequence: TGTGCCAGCAGTTTCCGGCGGGTCGGGGCCCATGAGCAGTTCTTC. Its translation is CASSFRRVGAHEQFF.

This chain connects TRBV18 to TRBJ2-7, with TRBD1 identical over 7 bases. Losses at the gene ends were 3 bases for V and 2 bases for J; bases not matched to a gene: 10. Germline lookup yields CDR1 KGHSH and CDR2 LQKENI. This CDR3 is built from 16 residues. CDR3 in amino acids: CASSPLTGQGTYEQYF. The CDR3 coding sequence is TGTGCCAGCTCACCTCTGACAGGGCAGGGAACCTACGAGCAGTACTTC.

Comment on this clone: This same CDR3 is encoded by further DNA sequences in the sample. This chain connects TRBV5-1 to TRBJ2-7, with 14 positions matching TRBD2. The junction had 5 bases not matched to a gene; V was cut back by 4 bases and J by 5 bases. Germline CDR1 reads SGHRS; CDR2 reads YFSETQ. The CDR3 extends over 15 amino acids. The CDR3 nucleotides read TGCGCCAGCAGCCTCGGGACTAGCGGGAGCCACGAGCAGTACTTC. Amino acids: CASSLGTSGSHEQYF. Full variable domain (outside the CDR3, taken from reference TRBV5-1 and TRBJ2-7): KAGVTQTPRYLIKTRGQQVTLSCSPISGHRSVSWYQQTPGQGLQFLFEYFSETQRNKGNFPGRFSGRQFSNSRSEMNVSTLELGDSALYLCASSLGTSGSHEQYFGPGTRLTVT.

This clone has more than one count but fewer than ten. The genes are TRBV7-2 and TRBJ2-7, with 7 bases identical to TRBD2. Trimming removed 0 bases from V and 3 bases from J; junction bases left unmatched: 5. From germline, CDR1 is SGHTA and CDR2 FQGNSA. This CDR3 region has 15 residues. The CDR3 spells CASSLAFASGYEQYF. Here the CDR3 DNA reads TGTGCCAGCAGCTTAGCGTTTGCTAGCGGCTACGAGCAGTACTTC.

The CDR3 sequence: CASSASSGANVLTF. The CDR3 bases are TGCGCCAGCAGCGCCAGCTCTGGGGCCAACGTCCTGACTTTC. This chain joins TRBV5-1 and TRBJ2-6, with D uncertain. CDR3 length equals 14 residues. The germline CDR1 and CDR2 sequences are SGHRS and YFSETQ. With 4 bases removed from V and 0 bases from J, the gap between germline ends came to 5 bases.

The V gene is TRBV7-8, the J gene TRBJ2-7, with D maybe TRBD1 (6 bases). V was trimmed by 3 bases and J by 3 bases, leaving 15 bases between them. Germline assignment: CDR1 SGHVS and CDR2 FQNEAQ. CDR3 length: 15 residues. In DNA form, the CDR3 reads TGTGCCAGCAGCTTTGGACAGCCTCAAGTCTACGAGCAGTACTTC. Protein: CASSFGQPQVYEQYF. Full variable domain (missing parts from reference TRBV7-8 and TRBJ2-7): GAGVSQSPRYKVAKRGQDVALRCDPISGHVSLFWYQQALGQGPEFLTYFQNEAQLDKSGLPSDRFFAERPEGSVSTLKIQRTQQEDSAVYLCASSFGQPQVYEQYFGPGTRLTVT.